This T cell receptor beta chain was documented in a study of PD-L1 blockade in urothelial cancer. Study background: When patients started atezolizumab in about 2014, it was given at 1,200 mg intravenously every 3 weeks. Patients previously received 0 to 3 chemotherapy regimens.

Time point of the sample: pretreatment peripheral blood. Each patient presented with locally advanced or metastatic urothelial carcinoma. This clone was seen a few times. The table came from immunoSEQ multiplex PCR; TCRdb's copy has only in-frame clones and leaves some out. Here the sample spans approximately 90,000 clones, 85% to 90% being singletons. This sequence originates from a man aged 55 to 70 with urothelial cancer. This sample comprised PBMCs, obtained around atezolizumab (anti-PD-L1) treatment.

The DNA of the CDR3 is TGTGCCAGCTCACCTTCGGTTAGCTCCTACAATGAGCAGTTCTTC. It yields the protein CASSPSVSSYNEQFF. J is TRBJ2-1 and V is TRBV18, with D unresolved. V lost 3 bases, J lost 0 bases, and 9 bases lay in between. This CDR3 is built from 15 residues. Germline CDR1 and CDR2: KGHSH and LQKENI. Full variable domain (missing parts from reference TRBV18 and TRBJ2-1): NAGVMQNPRHLVRRRGQEARLRCSPMKGHSHVYWYRQLPEEGLKFMVYLQKENIIDESGMPKERFSAEFPKEGPSILRIQQVVRGDSAAYFCASSPSVSSYNEQFFGPGTRLTVL.